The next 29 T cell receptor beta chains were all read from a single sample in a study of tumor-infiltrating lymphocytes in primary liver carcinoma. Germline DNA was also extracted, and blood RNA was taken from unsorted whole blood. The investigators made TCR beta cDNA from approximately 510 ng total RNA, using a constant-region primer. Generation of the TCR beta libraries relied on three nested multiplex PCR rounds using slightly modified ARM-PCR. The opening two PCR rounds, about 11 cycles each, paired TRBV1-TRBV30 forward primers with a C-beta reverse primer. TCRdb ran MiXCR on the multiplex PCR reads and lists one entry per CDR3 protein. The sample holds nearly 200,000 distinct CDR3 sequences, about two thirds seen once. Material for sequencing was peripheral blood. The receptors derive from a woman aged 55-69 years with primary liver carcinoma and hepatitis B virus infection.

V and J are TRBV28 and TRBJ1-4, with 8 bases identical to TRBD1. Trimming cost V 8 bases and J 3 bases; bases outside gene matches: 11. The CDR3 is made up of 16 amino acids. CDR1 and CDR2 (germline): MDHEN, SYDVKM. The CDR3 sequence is CASGVYQGAANEKLFF. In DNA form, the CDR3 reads TGTGCCAGCGGTGTATATCAGGGGGCGGCTAATGAAAAACTGTTTTTT. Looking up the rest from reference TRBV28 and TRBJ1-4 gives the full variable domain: DVKVTQSSRYLVKRTGEKVFLECVQDMDHENMFWYRQDPGLGLRLIYFSYDVKMKEKGDIPEGYSVSREKKERFSLILESASTNQTSMYLCASGVYQGAANEKLFFGSGTQLSVL.

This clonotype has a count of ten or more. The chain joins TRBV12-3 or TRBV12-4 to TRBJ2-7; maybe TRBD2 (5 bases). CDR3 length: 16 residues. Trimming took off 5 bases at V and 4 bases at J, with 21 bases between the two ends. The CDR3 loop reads CASSISGRAVGYEQYF. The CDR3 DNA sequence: TGTGCCAGCAGTATCTCCGGGCGAGCGGTCGGGTACGAGCAGTACTTC.

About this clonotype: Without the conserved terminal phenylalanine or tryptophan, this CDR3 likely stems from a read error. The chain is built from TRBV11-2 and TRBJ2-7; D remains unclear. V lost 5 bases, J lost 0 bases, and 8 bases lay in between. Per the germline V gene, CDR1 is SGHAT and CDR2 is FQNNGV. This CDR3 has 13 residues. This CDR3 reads CASSTADSYEQYL. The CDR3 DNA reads TGTGCCAGCAGCACCGCCGACTCCTACGAGCAGTACCTC.

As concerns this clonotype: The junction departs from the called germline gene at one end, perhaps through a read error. The CDR3 DNA is TGTGCCAGCAGCTCATCCCGGGCCACCAATGAGCAATTCTTC. This sequence encodes CASSSSRATNEQFF. V and J are TRBV11-2 and TRBJ2-1, with D hard to call. The CDR3 consists of 14 residues. CDR1 is SGHAT, CDR2 FQNNGV, per germline.

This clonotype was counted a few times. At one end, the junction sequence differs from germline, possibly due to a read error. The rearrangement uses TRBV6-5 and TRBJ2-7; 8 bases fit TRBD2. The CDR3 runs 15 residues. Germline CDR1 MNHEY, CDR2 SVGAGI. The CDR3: CVSSYLAGGGYEQYF. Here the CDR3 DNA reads TGTGTCAGCAGTTACTTGGCGGGAGGAGGCTACGAGCAGTACTTC.

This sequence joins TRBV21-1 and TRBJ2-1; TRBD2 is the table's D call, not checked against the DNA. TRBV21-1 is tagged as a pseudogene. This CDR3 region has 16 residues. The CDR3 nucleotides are TGTGCCAGCAGCACGCCCGGGACTAGCGATAACAATGAGCAGTTCTTC. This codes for CASSTPGTSDNNEQFF.

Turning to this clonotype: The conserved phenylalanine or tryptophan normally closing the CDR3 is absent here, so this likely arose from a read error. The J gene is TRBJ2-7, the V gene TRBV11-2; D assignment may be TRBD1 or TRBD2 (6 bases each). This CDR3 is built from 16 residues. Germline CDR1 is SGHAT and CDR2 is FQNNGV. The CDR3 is CTSSLASGAGVYEQYL. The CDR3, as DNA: TGTACCAGCAGCTTAGCGTCGGGGGCAGGAGTCTACGAGCAGTACTTG.

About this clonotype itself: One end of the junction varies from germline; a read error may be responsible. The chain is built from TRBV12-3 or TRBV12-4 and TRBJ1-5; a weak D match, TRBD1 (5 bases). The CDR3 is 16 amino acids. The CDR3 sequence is CASSYLAGTHNQPQRF. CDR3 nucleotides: TGTGCCAGTAGCTACCTTGCCGGGACGCACAATCAGCCCCAGCGTTTT.

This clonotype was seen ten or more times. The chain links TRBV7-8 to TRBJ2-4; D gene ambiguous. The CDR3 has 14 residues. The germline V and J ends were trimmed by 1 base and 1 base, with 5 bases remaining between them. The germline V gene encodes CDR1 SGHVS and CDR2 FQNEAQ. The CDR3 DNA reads TGTGCCAGCAGCTTAGAGAGGGCCAAAAACATTCAGTACTTC. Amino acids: CASSLERAKNIQYF.

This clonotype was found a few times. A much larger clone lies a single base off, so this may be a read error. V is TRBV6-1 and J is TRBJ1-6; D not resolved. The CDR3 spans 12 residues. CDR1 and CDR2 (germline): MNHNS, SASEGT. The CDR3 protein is CAGSVANSPLHF. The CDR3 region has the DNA TGTGCCGGCAGTGTCGCGAATTCACCCCTCCACTTT.

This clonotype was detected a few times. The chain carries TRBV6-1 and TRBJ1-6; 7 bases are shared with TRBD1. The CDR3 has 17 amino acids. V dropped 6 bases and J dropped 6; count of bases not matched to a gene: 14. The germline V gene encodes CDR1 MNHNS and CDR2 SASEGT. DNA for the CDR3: TGTGCCAGCAGCTACAAAGGAAGGGGGCAGGCTAATTCACCCCTCCACTTT. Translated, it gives CASSYKGRGQANSPLHF.

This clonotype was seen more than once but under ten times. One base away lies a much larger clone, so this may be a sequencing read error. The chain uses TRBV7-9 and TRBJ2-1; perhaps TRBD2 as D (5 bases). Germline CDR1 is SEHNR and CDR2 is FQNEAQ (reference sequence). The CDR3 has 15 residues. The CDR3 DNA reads TGTGCCAGCAGTCCGACTATGTACCCCTACAATGGGCAGTTCTTC. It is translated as CASSPTMYPYNGQFF.

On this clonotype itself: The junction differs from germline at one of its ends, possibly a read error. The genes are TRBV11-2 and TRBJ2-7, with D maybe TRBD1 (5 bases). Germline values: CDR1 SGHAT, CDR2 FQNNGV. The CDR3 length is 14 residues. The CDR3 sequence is CASSSTRGSYEQHF. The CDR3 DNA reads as TGTGCCAGCAGCTCGACAAGGGGATCCTACGAGCAGCATTTC.

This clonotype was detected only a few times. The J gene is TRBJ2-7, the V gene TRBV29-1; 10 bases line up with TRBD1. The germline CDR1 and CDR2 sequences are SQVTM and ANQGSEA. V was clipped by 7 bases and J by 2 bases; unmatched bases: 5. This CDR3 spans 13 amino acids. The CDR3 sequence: CSAGDRGTYEQYF. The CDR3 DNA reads TGCAGCGCTGGGGACAGGGGAACCTACGAGCAGTACTTC.

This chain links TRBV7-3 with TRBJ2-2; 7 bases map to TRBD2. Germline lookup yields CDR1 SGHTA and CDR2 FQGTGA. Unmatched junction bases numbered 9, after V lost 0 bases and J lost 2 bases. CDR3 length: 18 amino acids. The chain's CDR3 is CASSLTRGGPSNTGELFF. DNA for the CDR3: TGTGCCAGCAGCTTAACTCGGGGAGGGCCGTCAAACACCGGGGAGCTGTTTTTT.

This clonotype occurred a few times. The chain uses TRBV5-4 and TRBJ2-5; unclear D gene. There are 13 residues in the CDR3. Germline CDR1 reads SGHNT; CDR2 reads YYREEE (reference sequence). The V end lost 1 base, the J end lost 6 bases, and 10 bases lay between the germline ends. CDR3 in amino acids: CASSLQVGKTQYF. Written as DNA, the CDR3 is TGTGCCAGCAGCTTGCAGGTTGGGAAGACCCAGTACTTC.

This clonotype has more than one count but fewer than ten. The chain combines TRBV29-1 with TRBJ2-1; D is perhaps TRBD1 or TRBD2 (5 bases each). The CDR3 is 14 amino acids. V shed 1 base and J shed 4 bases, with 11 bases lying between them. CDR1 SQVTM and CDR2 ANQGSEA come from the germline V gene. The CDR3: CSVEAGTGYNEQFF. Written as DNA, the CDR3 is TGCAGCGTTGAAGCTGGGACGGGGTACAATGAGCAGTTCTTC.

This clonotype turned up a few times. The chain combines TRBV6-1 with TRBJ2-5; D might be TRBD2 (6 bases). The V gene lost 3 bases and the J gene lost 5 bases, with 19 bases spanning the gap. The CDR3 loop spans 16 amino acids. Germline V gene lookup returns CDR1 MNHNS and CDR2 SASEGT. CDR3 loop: CASSDPRDSRVETQYF. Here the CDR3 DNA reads TGTGCCAGCAGTGACCCCCGGGACTCTCGGGTGGAGACCCAGTACTTC.

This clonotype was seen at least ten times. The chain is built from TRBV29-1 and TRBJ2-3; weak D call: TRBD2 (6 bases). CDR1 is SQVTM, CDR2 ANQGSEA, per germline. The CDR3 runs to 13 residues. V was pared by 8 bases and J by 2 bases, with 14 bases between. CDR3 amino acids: CSIKRANTDTQYF. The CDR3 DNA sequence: TGCAGCATAAAGCGGGCAAACACAGATACGCAGTATTTT.

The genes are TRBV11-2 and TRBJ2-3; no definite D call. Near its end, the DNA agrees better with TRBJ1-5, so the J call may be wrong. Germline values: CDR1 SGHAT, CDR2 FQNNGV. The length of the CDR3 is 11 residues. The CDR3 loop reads CASRDADTQHF. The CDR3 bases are TGTGCCAGCAGGGACGCGGATACGCAGCATTTT.

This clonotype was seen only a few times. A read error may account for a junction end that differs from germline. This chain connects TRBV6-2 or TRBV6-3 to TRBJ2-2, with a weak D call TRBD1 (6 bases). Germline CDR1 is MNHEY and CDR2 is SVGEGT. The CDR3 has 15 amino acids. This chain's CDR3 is CAGSPGQGYTGELFF. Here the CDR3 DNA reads TGTGCCGGCAGCCCGGGGCAGGGGTACACCGGGGAGCTGTTTTTT.

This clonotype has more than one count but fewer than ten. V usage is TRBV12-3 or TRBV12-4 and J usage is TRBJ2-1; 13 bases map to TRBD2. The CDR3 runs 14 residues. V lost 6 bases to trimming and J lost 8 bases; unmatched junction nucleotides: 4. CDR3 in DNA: TGTGCCAGCAGCCGTGGACTAGCGGGAGATGAGCAGTTCTTC. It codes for CASSRGLAGDEQFF.

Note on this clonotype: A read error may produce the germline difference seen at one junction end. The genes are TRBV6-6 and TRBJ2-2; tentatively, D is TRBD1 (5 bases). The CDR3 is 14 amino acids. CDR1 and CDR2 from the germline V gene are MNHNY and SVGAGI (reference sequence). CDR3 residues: CTSRYPLGAGELFF. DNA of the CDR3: TGTACCAGCAGATATCCCCTAGGGGCCGGGGAGCTGTTTTTT.

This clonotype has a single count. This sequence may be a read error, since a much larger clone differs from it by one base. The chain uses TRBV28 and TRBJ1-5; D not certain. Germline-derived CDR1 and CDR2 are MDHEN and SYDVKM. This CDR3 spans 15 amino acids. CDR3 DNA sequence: TGTGCCAGCAGTTTTTCTCACGGTAGCAATCAGCTCCAGCATTTT. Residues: CASSFSHGSNQLQHF.

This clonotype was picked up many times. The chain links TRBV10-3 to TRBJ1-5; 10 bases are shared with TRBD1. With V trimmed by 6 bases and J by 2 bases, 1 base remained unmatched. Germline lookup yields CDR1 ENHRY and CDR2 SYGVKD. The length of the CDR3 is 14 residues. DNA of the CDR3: TGTGCCATCAGGGGGACAGGGGGCAATCAGCCCCAGCATTTT. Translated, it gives CAIRGTGGNQPQHF.

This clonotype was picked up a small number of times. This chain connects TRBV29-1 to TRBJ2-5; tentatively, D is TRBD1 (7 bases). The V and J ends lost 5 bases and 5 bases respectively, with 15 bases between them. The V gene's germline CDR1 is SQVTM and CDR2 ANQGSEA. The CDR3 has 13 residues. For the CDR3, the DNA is TGCAGCGTTTCATCCAGGGGGAGGGAGACCCAGTACTTC. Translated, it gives CSVSSRGRETQYF.

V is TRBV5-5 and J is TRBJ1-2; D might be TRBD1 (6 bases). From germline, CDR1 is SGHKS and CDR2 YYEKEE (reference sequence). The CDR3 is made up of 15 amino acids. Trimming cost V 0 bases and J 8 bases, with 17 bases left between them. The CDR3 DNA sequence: TGTGCCAGCAGCTTGGCCGGGACATGGGGAAAAGGCTACACCTTC. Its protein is CASSLAGTWGKGYTF.

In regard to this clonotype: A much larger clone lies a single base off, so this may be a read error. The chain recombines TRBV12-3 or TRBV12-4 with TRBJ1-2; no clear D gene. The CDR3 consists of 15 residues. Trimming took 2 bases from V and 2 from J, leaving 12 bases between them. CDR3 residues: CASSLFGGSNYGYTF. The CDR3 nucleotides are TGTGCCAGCAGTTTATTCGGCGGGAGCAACTATGGCTACACCTTC.

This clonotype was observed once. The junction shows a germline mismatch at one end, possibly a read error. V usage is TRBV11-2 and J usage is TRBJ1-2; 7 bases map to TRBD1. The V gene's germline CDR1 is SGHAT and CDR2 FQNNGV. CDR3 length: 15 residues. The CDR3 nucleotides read TGTGCCGGCAGCTTAGGGCCGGCAGGGGGCTATGGCTACACCTTC. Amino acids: CAGSLGPAGGYGYTF.